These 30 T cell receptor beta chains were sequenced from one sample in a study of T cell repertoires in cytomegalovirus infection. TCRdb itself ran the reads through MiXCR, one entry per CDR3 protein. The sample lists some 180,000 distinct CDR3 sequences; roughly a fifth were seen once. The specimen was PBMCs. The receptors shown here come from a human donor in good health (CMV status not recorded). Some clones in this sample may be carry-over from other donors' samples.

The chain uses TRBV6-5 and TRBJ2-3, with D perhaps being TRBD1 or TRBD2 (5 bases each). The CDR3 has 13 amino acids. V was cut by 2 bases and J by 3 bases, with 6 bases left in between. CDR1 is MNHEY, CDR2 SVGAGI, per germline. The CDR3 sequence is CASSYEGTDTQYF. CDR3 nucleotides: TGTGCCAGCAGTTACGAGGGGACAGATACGCAGTATTTT.

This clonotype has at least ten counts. For the CDR3, the DNA is TGCAGTGCTAGAGATAGTTTGGACCGACGACTTTACAATGAGCAGTTCTTC. Protein product: CSARDSLDRRLYNEQFF. The V and J genes are TRBV20-1 and TRBJ2-1; the D is unclear. CDR1 is DFQATT, CDR2 SNEGSKA, per germline (reference sequence). Trimming stripped 0 bases from V and 4 bases from J, with 19 bases between. The CDR3 loop spans 17 amino acids.

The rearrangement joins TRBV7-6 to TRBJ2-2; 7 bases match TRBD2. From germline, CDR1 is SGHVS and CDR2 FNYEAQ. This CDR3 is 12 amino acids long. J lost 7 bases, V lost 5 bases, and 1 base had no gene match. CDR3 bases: TGTGCCAGCAGCCGGGAGGTCGGGGAGCTGTTTTTT. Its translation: CASSREVGELFF.

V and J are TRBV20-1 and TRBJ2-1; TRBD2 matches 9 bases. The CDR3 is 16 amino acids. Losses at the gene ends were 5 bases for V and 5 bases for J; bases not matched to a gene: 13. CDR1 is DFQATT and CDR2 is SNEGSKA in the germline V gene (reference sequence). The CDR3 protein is CSAGYSGRLRHNEQFF. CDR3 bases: TGCAGTGCTGGTTATAGCGGGAGACTTAGACACAATGAGCAGTTCTTC.

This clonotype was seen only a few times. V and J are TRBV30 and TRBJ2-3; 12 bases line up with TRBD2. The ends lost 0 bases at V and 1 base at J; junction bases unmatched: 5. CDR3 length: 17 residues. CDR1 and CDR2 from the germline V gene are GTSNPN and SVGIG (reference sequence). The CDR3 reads CAWSVRASGRGTDTQYF. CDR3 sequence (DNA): TGTGCCTGGAGTGTACGGGCTAGCGGGAGGGGCACAGATACGCAGTATTTT.

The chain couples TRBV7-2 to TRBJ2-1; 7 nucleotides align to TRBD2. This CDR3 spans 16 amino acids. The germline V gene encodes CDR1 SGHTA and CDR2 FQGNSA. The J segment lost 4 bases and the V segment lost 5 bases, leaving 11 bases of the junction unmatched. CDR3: CASSPWAGAGYNEQFF. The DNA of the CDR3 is TGTGCCAGCAGCCCCTGGGCGGGAGCAGGGTACAATGAGCAGTTCTTC.

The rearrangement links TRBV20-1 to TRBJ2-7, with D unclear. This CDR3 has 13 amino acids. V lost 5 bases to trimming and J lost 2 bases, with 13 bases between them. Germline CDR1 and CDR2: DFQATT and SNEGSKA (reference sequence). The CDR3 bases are TGCAGTGCTTCCACACGGTTAGCCTACGAGCAGTACTTC. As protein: CSASTRLAYEQYF.

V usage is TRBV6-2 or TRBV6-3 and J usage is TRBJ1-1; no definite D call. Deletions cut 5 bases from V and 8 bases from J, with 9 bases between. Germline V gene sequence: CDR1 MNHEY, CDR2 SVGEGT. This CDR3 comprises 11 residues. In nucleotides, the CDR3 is TGTGCCAGCAGTCTCGGACGGGAAGCTTTCTTT. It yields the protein CASSLGREAFF.

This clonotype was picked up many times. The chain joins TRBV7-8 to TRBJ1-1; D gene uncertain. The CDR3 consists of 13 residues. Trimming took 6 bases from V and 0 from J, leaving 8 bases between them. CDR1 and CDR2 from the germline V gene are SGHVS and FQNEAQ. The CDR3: CASSPQVNTEAFF. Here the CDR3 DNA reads TGTGCCAGCAGTCCTCAGGTGAACACTGAAGCTTTCTTT.

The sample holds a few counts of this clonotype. In DNA form, the CDR3 reads TGTGCCAGCAGCCAAGAGGGAGCGGGAGGCCGCACCTACGAGCAGTACTTC. Its translation: CASSQEGAGGRTYEQYF. V and J are TRBV14 and TRBJ2-7, with 9 bases identical to TRBD2. V lost 0 bases, J lost 2 bases, and 8 bases stayed unmatched. CDR3 length: 17 residues. Germline V gene data show CDR1 as SGHDN and CDR2 as FVKESK.

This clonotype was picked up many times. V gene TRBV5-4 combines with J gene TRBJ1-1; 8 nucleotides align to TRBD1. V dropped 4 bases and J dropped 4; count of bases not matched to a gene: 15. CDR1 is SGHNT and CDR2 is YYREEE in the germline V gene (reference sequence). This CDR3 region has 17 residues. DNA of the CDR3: TGTGCCAGCAGCGGGGGGGGAGCGACAGGGGAACGCACTGAAGCTTTCTTT. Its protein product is CASSGGGATGERTEAFF.

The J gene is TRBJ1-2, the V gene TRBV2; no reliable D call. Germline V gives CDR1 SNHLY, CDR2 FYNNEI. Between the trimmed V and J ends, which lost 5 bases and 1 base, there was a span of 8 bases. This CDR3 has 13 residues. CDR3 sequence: CASSTGINYGYTF. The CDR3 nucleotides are TGTGCCAGCAGTACCGGGATTAACTATGGCTACACCTTC. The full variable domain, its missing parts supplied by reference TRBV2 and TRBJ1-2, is EPEVTQTPSHQVTQMGQEVILRCVPISNHLYFYWYRQILGQKVEFLVSFYNNEISEKSEIFDDQFSVERPDGSNFTLKIRSTKLEDSAMYFCASSTGINYGYTFGSGTRLTVV.

The CDR3 coding sequence is TGTGCCAGCTCCCACGACACTGAAGCTTTCTTT. Translated, it gives CASSHDTEAFF. This chain links TRBV18 with TRBJ1-1; D gene unclear. The V end lost 6 bases, the J end lost 3 bases, and 5 bases lay between the germline ends. Germline CDR1 is KGHSH and CDR2 is LQKENI. There are 11 residues in the CDR3.

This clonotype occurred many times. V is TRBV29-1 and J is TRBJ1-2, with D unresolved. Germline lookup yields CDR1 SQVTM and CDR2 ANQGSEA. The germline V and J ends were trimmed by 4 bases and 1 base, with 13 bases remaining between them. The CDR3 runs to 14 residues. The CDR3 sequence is CSVVSGNVNYGYTF. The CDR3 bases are TGCAGCGTTGTCTCCGGCAACGTTAACTATGGCTACACCTTC.

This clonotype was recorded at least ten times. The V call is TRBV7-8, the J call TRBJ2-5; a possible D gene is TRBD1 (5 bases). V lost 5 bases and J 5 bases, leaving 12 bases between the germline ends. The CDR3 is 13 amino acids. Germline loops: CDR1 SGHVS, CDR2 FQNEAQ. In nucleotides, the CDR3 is TGTGCCAGCAGCCAGGGCCATGGGGAGACCCAGTACTTC. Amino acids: CASSQGHGETQYF.

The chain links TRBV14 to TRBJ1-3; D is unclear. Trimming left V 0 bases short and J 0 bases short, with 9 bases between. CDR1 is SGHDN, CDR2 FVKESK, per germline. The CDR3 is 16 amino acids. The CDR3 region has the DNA TGTGCCAGCAGCCAAGATGCCCCCTCCTCTGGAAACACCATATATTTT. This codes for CASSQDAPSSGNTIYF.

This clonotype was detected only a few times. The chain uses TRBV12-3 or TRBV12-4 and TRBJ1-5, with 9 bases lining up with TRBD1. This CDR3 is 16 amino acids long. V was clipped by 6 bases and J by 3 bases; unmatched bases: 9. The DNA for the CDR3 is TGTGCCAGCAGCCTATCTGGACAGGGGAACAATCAGCCCCAGCATTTT. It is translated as CASSLSGQGNNQPQHF.

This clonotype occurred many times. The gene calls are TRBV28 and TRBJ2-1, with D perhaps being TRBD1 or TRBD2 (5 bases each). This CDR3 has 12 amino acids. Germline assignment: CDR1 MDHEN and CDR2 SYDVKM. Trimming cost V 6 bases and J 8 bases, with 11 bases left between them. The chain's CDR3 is CASRLLGDEQFF. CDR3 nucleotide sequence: TGTGCCAGCAGACTATTGGGGGATGAGCAGTTCTTC.

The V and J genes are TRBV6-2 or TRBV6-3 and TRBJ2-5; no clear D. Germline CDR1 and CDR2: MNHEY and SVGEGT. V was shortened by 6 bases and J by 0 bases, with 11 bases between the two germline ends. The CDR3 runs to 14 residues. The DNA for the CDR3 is TGTGCCAGCAGGAAACGGGCCTACCAAGAGACCCAGTACTTC. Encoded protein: CASRKRAYQETQYF.

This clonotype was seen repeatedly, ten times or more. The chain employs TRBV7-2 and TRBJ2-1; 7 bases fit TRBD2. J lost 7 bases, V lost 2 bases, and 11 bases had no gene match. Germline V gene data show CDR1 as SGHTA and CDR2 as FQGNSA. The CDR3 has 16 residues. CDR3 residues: CASSLKAGVIRNEQFF. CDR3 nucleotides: TGTGCCAGCAGCTTAAAGGCGGGAGTAATTCGTAATGAGCAGTTCTTC.

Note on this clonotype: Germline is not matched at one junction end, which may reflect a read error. In DNA form, the CDR3 reads TGTGCCAGCAGCCCCGCCGGCCTCCCCTTC. Translating it yields CASSPAGLPF. The chain recombines TRBV5-4 with TRBJ2-7; no definite D call. The V gene's germline CDR1 is SGHNT and CDR2 YYREEE (reference sequence). The CDR3 loop spans 10 amino acids.

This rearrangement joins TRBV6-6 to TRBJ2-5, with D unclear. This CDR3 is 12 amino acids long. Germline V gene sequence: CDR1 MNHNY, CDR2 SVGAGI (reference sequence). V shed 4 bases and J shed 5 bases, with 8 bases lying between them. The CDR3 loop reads CASSFPWETQYF. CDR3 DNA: TGTGCCAGCAGTTTTCCTTGGGAGACCCAGTACTTC.

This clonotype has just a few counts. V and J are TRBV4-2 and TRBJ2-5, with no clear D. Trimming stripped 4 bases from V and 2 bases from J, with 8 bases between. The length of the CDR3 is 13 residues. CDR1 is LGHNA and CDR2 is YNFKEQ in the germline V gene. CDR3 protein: CASSPRIQETQYF. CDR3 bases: TGTGCCAGCAGCCCTCGAATACAAGAGACCCAGTACTTC.

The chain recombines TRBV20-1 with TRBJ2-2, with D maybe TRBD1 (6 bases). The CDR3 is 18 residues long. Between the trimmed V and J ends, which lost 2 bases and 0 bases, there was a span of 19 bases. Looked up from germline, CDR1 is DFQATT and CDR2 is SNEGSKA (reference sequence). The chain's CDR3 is CSARLVRPGTTNTGELFF. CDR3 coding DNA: TGCAGTGCTAGACTCGTCAGACCCGGGACAACGAACACCGGGGAGCTGTTTTTT.

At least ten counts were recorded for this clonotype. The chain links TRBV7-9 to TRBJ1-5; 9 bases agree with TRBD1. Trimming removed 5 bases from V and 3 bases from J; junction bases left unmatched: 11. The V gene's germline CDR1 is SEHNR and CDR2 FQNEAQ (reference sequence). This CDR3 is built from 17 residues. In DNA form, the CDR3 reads TGTGCCAGCAGCCGAGCCCGGACAGGGGTTTTCAATCAGCCCCAGCATTTT. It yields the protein CASSRARTGVFNQPQHF.

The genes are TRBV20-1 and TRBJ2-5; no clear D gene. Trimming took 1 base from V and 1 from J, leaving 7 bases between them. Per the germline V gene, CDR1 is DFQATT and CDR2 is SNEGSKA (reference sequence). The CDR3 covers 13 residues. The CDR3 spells CSARGVGQETQYF. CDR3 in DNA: TGCAGTGCTAGAGGGGTCGGCCAAGAGACCCAGTACTTC.

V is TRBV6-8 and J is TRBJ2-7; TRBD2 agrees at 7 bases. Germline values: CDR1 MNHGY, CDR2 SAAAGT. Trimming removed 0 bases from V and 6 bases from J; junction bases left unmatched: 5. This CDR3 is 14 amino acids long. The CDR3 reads CASSYSYGGSEQYF. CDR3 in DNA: TGTGCCAGCAGTTACTCGTACGGGGGGAGCGAGCAGTACTTC.

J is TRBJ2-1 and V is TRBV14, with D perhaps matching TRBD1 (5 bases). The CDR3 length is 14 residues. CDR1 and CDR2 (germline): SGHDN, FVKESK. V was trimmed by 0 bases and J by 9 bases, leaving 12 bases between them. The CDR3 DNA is TGTGCCAGCAGCCAAGAATACTTTGACAGTGAGCAGTTCTTC. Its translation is CASSQEYFDSEQFF.

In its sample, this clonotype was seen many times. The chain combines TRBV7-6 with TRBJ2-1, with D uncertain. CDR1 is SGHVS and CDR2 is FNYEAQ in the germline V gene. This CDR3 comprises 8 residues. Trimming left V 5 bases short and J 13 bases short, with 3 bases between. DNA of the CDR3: TGTGCCAGCAGCCCCCAGTTCTTC. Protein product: CASSPQFF.

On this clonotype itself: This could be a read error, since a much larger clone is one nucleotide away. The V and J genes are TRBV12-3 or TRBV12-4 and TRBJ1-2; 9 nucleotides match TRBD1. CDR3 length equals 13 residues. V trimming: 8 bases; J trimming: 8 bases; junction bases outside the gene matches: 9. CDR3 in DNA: TGTGCCAGCGGTGGGACAGGGTCGGGGGGCTACACCTTC. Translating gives CASGGTGSGGYTF.